Only a few counts were recorded for the clone carrying this T cell receptor beta chain. Its antigen remains unknown. The sample is drawn from a study of blood T cells in healthy people across ages. Study-wide results and limits: Samples with more naive T cells showed higher observed beta diversity.

A second about 6 to 12 cycle PCR used barcoded and J-beta primers. One entry per CDR3 protein results from TCRdb running MiXCR on the 5' RACE reads. Among about 540,000 distinct CDR3 sequences, 24% were seen once, and the ten largest hold less than 9%. Germline CDR1 reads LGHDT; CDR2 reads YNNKEL (reference sequence). The germline V and J ends were trimmed by 3 bases and 6 bases, with 14 bases remaining between them. The CDR3 runs 14 residues. These data also formed part of another study, on T cells of mothers and their children.

The receptor was isolated from a boy younger than 18 in good health. The sample taken for sequencing was blood. This chain connects TRBV3-1 to TRBJ1-2; no definite D call. This CDR3 reads CASSHGRRQDGYTF. CDR3 sequence (DNA): TGTGCCAGCAGCCATGGCAGGAGGCAGGATGGCTACACCTTC.